Listed here are 9 T cell receptor beta chains from one sample, sequenced in a study of cytomegalovirus exposure and HLA in healthy donors. PCR employed 60 Vbeta and 13 Jbeta primers. Assay used: immunoSEQ multiplex PCR; TCRdb lists only in-frame clones, some missing. The data contain about 36,000 clones, around 53% of them singletons. Specimen: PBMCs. These receptors were collected from a woman aged 40 to 50 in good health and CMV-seropositive.

The sample holds a few counts of this clone. The rearrangement uses TRBV2 and TRBJ2-4, with a weak D call TRBD2 (5 bases). The CDR3 runs to 14 residues. Germline assignment: CDR1 SNHLY and CDR2 FYNNEI. Trimming left V 3 bases short and J 8 bases short, with 14 bases between. CDR3 in DNA: TGTGCCAGCAGTGACAGGACTCGGGATCACATTCAGTACTTC. This encodes CASSDRTRDHIQYF.

The V gene is TRBV14, the J gene TRBJ1-1, with TRBD1 identical over 7 bases. CDR3 length: 14 amino acids. CDR1 is SGHDN and CDR2 is FVKESK in the germline V gene. V trimming: 3 bases; J trimming: 8 bases; junction bases outside the gene matches: 9. The CDR3 protein is CASSQLTGVREAFF. The CDR3 bases are TGTGCCAGCAGCCAGCTTACAGGGGTGAGAGAAGCTTTCTTT.

This chain uses TRBV30 with TRBJ2-7; TRBD1 agrees at 7 bases. The V gene's germline CDR1 is GTSNPN and CDR2 SVGIG (reference sequence). The trim removed 4 bases at V and 4 bases at J, leaving 4 bases unmatched. This CDR3 is 12 amino acids long. The CDR3 coding sequence is TGTGCCTGGACTTTGACAGGGTACGAGCAGTACTTC. It specifies CAWTLTGYEQYF.

This sequence joins TRBV5-4 and TRBJ2-7; weak D call: TRBD2 (6 bases). Between the trimmed V and J ends, which lost 0 bases and 5 bases, there was a span of 12 bases. This CDR3 comprises 14 residues. From germline, CDR1 is SGHNT and CDR2 YYREEE (reference sequence). The CDR3, as DNA: TGTGCCAGCAGCTTGGGGACTACGGCAGACGAGCAGTACTTC. Translated, it gives CASSLGTTADEQYF.

The J gene is TRBJ1-2, the V gene TRBV11-3; TRBD1 is a possible D gene (6 bases). The V end was cut by 0 bases, the J end by 4 bases, with 15 bases between. The CDR3 has 16 amino acids. CDR1 and CDR2 (germline): SGHNT, YENEEA. CDR3 in DNA: TGTGCCAGCAGCTTAGATGCCCCAGGGGCGGGCTATGGCTACACCTTC. As protein: CASSLDAPGAGYGYTF.

This chain uses TRBV28 with TRBJ1-4; no definite D call. The CDR3 has 12 residues. Per germline, CDR1 MDHEN and CDR2 SYDVKM. The V and J ends lost 6 bases and 7 bases respectively, with 9 bases between them. The chain's CDR3 is CASRPTSEKLFF. DNA of the CDR3: TGTGCCAGCAGACCAACAAGTGAAAAACTGTTTTTT.

The chain couples TRBV28 to TRBJ1-6; D ambiguous. With 6 bases removed from V and 9 bases from J, the gap between germline ends came to 15 bases. The germline V gene has CDR1 MDHEN and CDR2 SYDVKM. CDR3 length equals 14 residues. The CDR3 coding sequence is TGTGCCAGCAGGATACGAAACAGTGGTTCACCCCTCCACTTT. It specifies CASRIRNSGSPLHF.

V is TRBV7-2 and J is TRBJ2-1, with TRBD2 identical over 9 bases. This CDR3 comprises 15 residues. The germline CDR1 and CDR2 sequences are SGHTA and FQGNSA. With 5 bases clipped from V and 6 bases from J, the junction kept 8 bases outside the gene matches. The CDR3 here is CASSPRTSAPNEQFF. The CDR3 DNA sequence: TGTGCCAGCAGCCCTAGGACTAGCGCCCCCAATGAGCAGTTCTTC.

In DNA, the CDR3 is TGTGCCAGCAGTGAATGGACAGGGAACCAAGAGACCCAGTACTTC. Translated: CASSEWTGNQETQYF. The chain links TRBV6-1 to TRBJ2-5, with TRBD1 matching over 8 bases. After removal of 2 bases from V and 0 bases from J, the junction contained 2 bases not matched to a gene. The CDR3 contains 15 residues. CDR1 and CDR2 from the germline V gene are MNHNS and SASEGT.